This T cell receptor beta chain emerged from a study of identical twins. With 2 bases clipped from V and 4 bases from J, the junction kept 15 bases outside the gene matches. The length of the CDR3 is 18 residues. Per germline, CDR1 MNHEY and CDR2 SVGAGI. The study's findings and limits: Conclusions rested on cross-sectional statistics rather than following the same donors.

As for this clonotype: Its specificity is not known.

Via MiXCR, TCRdb re-called the 5' RACE reads, giving one row per CDR3 protein. The sample contains hundreds of thousands of distinct CDR3 sequences, under 9% of which appear only once. This sample also belongs to another study, concerning yellow fever vaccine responses in identical twins. That paper notes: Among the twins, the vaccine T cell response reportedly seemed partly convergent and partly personalized.

The chain combines TRBV6-5 with TRBJ2-5; 8 bases line up with TRBD2. This receptor was identified in a woman under 30 in good health. Sequencing was performed on PBMCs. This CDR3 is CASSYTEALAGTGETQYF. DNA of the CDR3: TGTGCCAGCAGTTACACCGAGGCGCTAGCGGGCACGGGAGAGACCCAGTACTTC.